The 24 T cell receptor beta chains listed next were all sequenced from one sample in a study of shared clonotypes between healthy human individuals. The table came from immunoSEQ multiplex PCR; TCRdb's copy has only in-frame clones and leaves some out. This table has some 2 million clones, approximately 95% appearing once. Material for sequencing was naive CD4+ T cells sorted from blood. The subset here: CD45RA+ positively selected. Receptor source: a man between 18 and 35 years old in good health.

This chain connects TRBV6-4 to TRBJ2-3, with D possibly matching TRBD2 (6 bases). The CDR3 consists of 14 residues. The germline V gene encodes CDR1 MRHNA and CDR2 SNTAGT. Trimming pared 10 bases from V and 3 bases from J, leaving 17 bases between. Here the CDR3 reads CATSLPSATDTQYF. CDR3 bases: TGTGCCACCTCCCTCCCTAGCGCTACAGATACGCAGTATTTT.

The chain links TRBV5-4 to TRBJ2-5; D gene ambiguous. The CDR3 is made up of 15 amino acids. Germline assignment: CDR1 SGHNT and CDR2 YYREEE (reference sequence). The germline V and J ends were trimmed by 4 bases and 5 bases, with 18 bases remaining between them. CDR3 bases: TGTGCCAGCAGCGGGCCTGACGGGCCCGTGGAGACCCAGTACTTC. It codes for CASSGPDGPVETQYF.

The rearrangement links TRBV5-4 to TRBJ2-3; 14 positions match TRBD2. From germline, CDR1 is SGHNT and CDR2 YYREEE (reference sequence). After removal of 3 bases from V and 4 bases from J, the junction contained 4 bases not matched to a gene. The CDR3 is made up of 16 amino acids. The CDR3 is CASSSGTSGSADTQYF. CDR3 in DNA: TGTGCCAGCAGCTCCGGGACTAGCGGGAGCGCAGATACGCAGTATTTT.

In DNA, the CDR3 is TGTGCCAGCAGCTTAACTAGCGGGGCAGACGAGCAGTACTTC. Translation gives CASSLTSGADEQYF. The chain has TRBV7-9 and TRBJ2-7; 10 nucleotides line up with TRBD2. This CDR3 region has 14 residues. Losses at the gene ends were 2 bases for V and 5 bases for J; bases not matched to a gene: 3. Germline V gene data show CDR1 as SEHNR and CDR2 as FQNEAQ (reference sequence).

On this clone itself: It may be a read error: a sequence one base away is much more abundant. The chain joins TRBV27 to TRBJ2-7; D possibly uses TRBD1 or TRBD2 (7 bases each). From germline, CDR1 is MNHEY and CDR2 SMNVEV (reference sequence). This CDR3 is 17 amino acids long. Written as DNA, the CDR3 is TGTGCCAGCAGTCTCCCCCCCGGGACAGCGGGAAGCAACGAGCAGTGCTTC. Its protein product is CASSLPPGTAGSNEQCF.

Comments on this clone: Other DNA sequences from this sample encode an identical CDR3 as well. This sequence joins TRBV6-1 and TRBJ2-5; 8 bases line up with TRBD2. The V gene end was trimmed by 4 bases and the J gene end by 5 bases; junction bases not matched to a gene: 3. The CDR3 is 13 amino acids. The germline CDR1 and CDR2 sequences are MNHNS and SASEGT. The CDR3 loop is CASSATSVETQYF. The DNA of the CDR3 is TGTGCCAGCAGTGCGACTAGCGTCGAGACCCAGTACTTC.

The rearrangement uses TRBV7-9 and TRBJ1-5; 7 nucleotides line up with TRBD1. The V and J ends lost 4 bases and 6 bases, in that order; junction bases with no gene match: 9. In germline, CDR1 is SEHNR, CDR2 FQNEAQ (reference sequence). CDR3 length: 15 residues. The CDR3 region has the DNA TGTGCCAGCAGCTCTCAACAGGGGCGCGCTCAGCCCCAGCATTTT. Translated: CASSSQQGRAQPQHF.

The genes are TRBV5-5 and TRBJ1-5; perhaps TRBD1 as D (5 bases). The V end lost 0 bases, the J end lost 2 bases, and 9 bases lay between the germline ends. This CDR3 is built from 15 residues. CDR1 SGHKS and CDR2 YYEKEE come from the germline V gene (reference sequence). As DNA, the CDR3 is TGTGCCAGCAGCTTGGTCAGGGCTGGCAATCAGCCCCAGCATTTT. It specifies CASSLVRAGNQPQHF.

This clone was observed once. The chain recombines TRBV18 with TRBJ1-1; D might be TRBD1 (6 bases). Germline V gives CDR1 KGHSH, CDR2 LQKENI. V dropped 2 bases and J dropped 1 base, with 11 bases sitting between them. This CDR3 has 15 amino acids. The CDR3 region has the DNA TGTGCCAGCTCACCATCCCCCAGGGGGAACACTGAAGCTTTCTTT. This codes for CASSPSPRGNTEAFF.

The chain carries TRBV18 and TRBJ2-7; D ambiguous. The germline CDR1 and CDR2 sequences are KGHSH and LQKENI. Trimming removed 2 bases from V and 5 bases from J, with 13 bases in between. The CDR3 has 14 amino acids. The CDR3 reads CASSPRPRADEQYF. CDR3 DNA: TGTGCCAGCTCACCAAGGCCCAGAGCCGACGAGCAGTACTTC.

The chain has TRBV5-4 and TRBJ1-6, with 9 bases identical to TRBD1. CDR3 length: 15 amino acids. CDR1 and CDR2 (germline): SGHNT, YYREEE (reference sequence). V was clipped by 0 bases and J by 7 bases; unmatched bases: 2. CDR3 DNA: TGTGCCAGCAGCTTGGGGGGGACAGGGAATTCACCCCTCCACTTT. Encoded protein: CASSLGGTGNSPLHF.

This rearrangement joins TRBV28 to TRBJ1-1, with a tentative D call TRBD1 (5 bases). The CDR3 totals 14 residues. Looked up from germline, CDR1 is MDHEN and CDR2 is SYDVKM. Trimming removed 7 bases at V and 0 bases at J, with 12 bases between. In DNA form, the CDR3 reads TGTGCCAGCATGGCAGGGCCCCTGAACACTGAAGCTTTCTTT. It codes for CASMAGPLNTEAFF.

The rearrangement links TRBV10-3 to TRBJ2-2, with a possible D match to TRBD1 (6 bases). The length of the CDR3 is 15 residues. Germline V gene lookup returns CDR1 ENHRY and CDR2 SYGVKD. V was trimmed by 0 bases and J by 7 bases, leaving 12 bases between them. The CDR3 coding sequence is TGTGCCATCAGTGAGTCGGAGAAGGGACACGGGGAGCTGTTTTTT. It encodes CAISESEKGHGELFF.

A note on this clone: This same CDR3 is encoded by further DNA sequences in the sample. The chain joins TRBV7-2 to TRBJ2-7; the D is unclear. CDR3 length: 11 residues. Germline V gene sequence: CDR1 SGHTA, CDR2 FQGNSA. The V end was cut by 5 bases, the J end by 2 bases, with 4 bases between. CDR3 amino acids: CASSAAYEQYF. CDR3 sequence (DNA): TGTGCCAGCAGCGCGGCCTACGAGCAGTACTTC. Variable domain in full (rest from reference TRBV7-2 and TRBJ2-7): GAGVSQSPSNKVTEKGKDVELRCDPISGHTALYWYRQSLGQGLEFLIYFQGNSAPDKSGLPSDRFSAERTGGSVSTLTIQRTQQEDSAVYLCASSAAYEQYFGPGTRLTVT.

The chain recombines TRBV29-1 with TRBJ1-1; D gene ambiguous. Germline lookup yields CDR1 SQVTM and CDR2 ANQGSEA. This CDR3 has 17 amino acids. The V end lost 3 bases, the J end lost 1 base, and 21 bases lay between the germline ends. The CDR3 DNA is TGCAGCGTTGAGCCGAACCGAGGACGGAGGAAGAACACTGAAGCTTTCTTT. This translates into CSVEPNRGRRKNTEAFF.

This chain uses TRBV10-3 with TRBJ1-6, with a possible D match to TRBD1 (5 bases). Germline CDR1 ENHRY, CDR2 SYGVKD. V was trimmed by 9 bases and J by 0 bases, leaving 9 bases between them. This CDR3 comprises 14 residues. CDR3: CAIAGGSYNSPLHF. The CDR3 bases are TGTGCCATTGCGGGGGGCTCCTATAATTCACCCCTCCACTTT.

The rearrangement links TRBV4-2 to TRBJ2-7, with 7 nucleotides matching TRBD1. Germline lookup yields CDR1 LGHNA and CDR2 YNFKEQ. CDR3 length: 15 residues. After removal of 1 base from V and 6 bases from J, the junction contained 9 bases not matched to a gene. CDR3 sequence reads: CASSQGATGAAEQYF. The CDR3, as DNA: TGTGCCAGCAGCCAAGGTGCCACAGGGGCGGCCGAGCAGTACTTC.

Points on this clone: Other DNA sequences in this specimen translate into the identical CDR3. The chain carries TRBV7-9 and TRBJ1-3; D unresolved. Germline CDR1 and CDR2: SEHNR and FQNEAQ (reference sequence). The V end was cut by 1 base, the J end by 3 bases, with 1 base between. CDR3 length equals 12 residues. CDR3 residues: CASSLDGNTIYF. The CDR3, as DNA: TGTGCCAGCAGCTTAGATGGAAACACCATATATTTT.

Regarding this clone: The sample contains more than one DNA sequence encoding this CDR3. The rearrangement uses TRBV18 and TRBJ2-1; no firm D call. V lost 3 bases and J lost 6, with 9 bases in between. The CDR3 contains 13 residues. Germline V lookup: CDR1 KGHSH, CDR2 LQKENI. Written as DNA, the CDR3 is TGTGCCAGCTCACCCCCCACCGGCAATGAGCAGTTCTTC. Residues: CASSPPTGNEQFF.

The chain is built from TRBV2 and TRBJ1-1, with 7 bases lining up with TRBD1. Germline V gives CDR1 SNHLY, CDR2 FYNNEI. Trimming took 1 base from V and 2 from J; bases not matched to a gene: 4. There are 15 residues in the CDR3. The CDR3 coding sequence is TGTGCCAGCAGTGAAGTAGACAGGGCCAACACTGAAGCTTTCTTT. It encodes CASSEVDRANTEAFF.

The V and J genes are TRBV5-1 and TRBJ2-7; the D gene is possibly TRBD2 (6 bases). Trimming removed 4 bases from V and 1 base from J, with 12 bases in between. Germline values: CDR1 SGHRS, CDR2 YFSETQ. The CDR3 has 14 amino acids. The CDR3 DNA reads as TGCGCCAGCAGCGAGTTTAGCGGTTCCTACGAGCAGTACTTC. Amino acids: CASSEFSGSYEQYF. The full variable domain, its missing parts supplied by reference TRBV5-1 and TRBJ2-7, is KAGVTQTPRYLIKTRGQQVTLSCSPISGHRSVSWYQQTPGQGLQFLFEYFSETQRNKGNFPGRFSGRQFSNSRSEMNVSTLELGDSALYLCASSEFSGSYEQYFGPGTRLTVT.

The V and J genes are TRBV7-8 and TRBJ1-2, with D uncertain. Germline V gene lookup returns CDR1 SGHVS and CDR2 FQNEAQ. Trimming took off 3 bases at V and 4 bases at J, with 12 bases between the two ends. The CDR3 is made up of 14 amino acids. The CDR3 is CASSFDLALYGYTF. The CDR3 DNA is TGTGCCAGCAGCTTCGACCTGGCGCTCTATGGCTACACCTTC.

This clone has a single count. The chain combines TRBV19 with TRBJ1-2; D might be TRBD1 (5 bases). Germline CDR1 and CDR2: LNHDA and SQIVND (reference sequence). Trimming left V 8 bases short and J 0 bases short, with 10 bases between. This CDR3 spans 13 amino acids. CDR3 DNA sequence: TGTGCCAGTCGACAGCCCGCTAACTATGGCTACACCTTC. Translation: CASRQPANYGYTF. Full variable domain (remainder filled in from reference TRBV19 and TRBJ1-2): DGGITQSPKYLFRKEGQNVTLSCEQNLNHDAMYWYRQDPGQGLRLIYYSQIVNDFQKGDIAEGYSVSREKKESFPLTVTSAQKNPTAFYLCASRQPANYGYTFGSGTRLTVV.

The chain recombines TRBV28 with TRBJ2-2; D gene uncertain. This CDR3 spans 14 amino acids. In germline, CDR1 is MDHEN, CDR2 SYDVKM. Trimming took 5 bases from V and 4 from J, leaving 11 bases between them. The CDR3 loop reads CASSPRGITGELFF. Written as DNA, the CDR3 is TGTGCCAGCAGTCCGCGTGGTATCACCGGGGAGCTGTTTTTT.